This is a list of T cell receptor beta chains from one sample in a study of early T cells in non-severe SARS-CoV-2 infection. TCRdb re-called the 5' RACE reads with MiXCR, one entry per CDR3 protein. In the table there are some 40,000 distinct CDR3 sequences, less than 15% of which are singletons. Sequences were obtained from whole blood. The receptors originated from an adult who was a healthcare worker with PCR-confirmed SARS-CoV-2 infection or an uninfected control (not recorded which). The CDR3 runs from the conserved cysteine through the conserved F or W.

j_gene,v_gene,CDR3aa
TRBJ2-7,TRBV15,CATSRGQEGNEQYF
TRBJ2-3,TRBV29-1,CSVAPSGGGSDTQYF
TRBJ2-1,TRBV28,CASPQDVLPIF
TRBJ2-1,TRBV6-4,CASSATGDYNEQFF
TRBJ2-5,TRBV10-2,CASSEGNQETQYF
TRBJ1-5,TRBV7-9,CASSPGRNQPQHF
TRBJ1-1,TRBV28,CASRRGPLSEAFF
TRBJ2-2,TRBV7-9,CASSSWAGGRTGELFF
TRBJ2-1,TRBV29-1,CSGTGTSVANEQFF
TRBJ1-2,TRBV12-3/TRBV12-4,CASCRASEGYTF
TRBJ2-1,TRBV18,CASSSPGLAAYNEQFF
TRBJ2-1,TRBV5-4,CASSAQGGRGFF
TRBJ2-2,TRBV7-6,CASSLVGGNTGELFF
TRBJ2-3,TRBV7-2,CASSLVIDTQYF
TRBJ2-2,TRBV6-5,CASTAGETTGELFF
TRBJ2-5,TRBV18,CASSPRWRETQYF
TRBJ2-1,TRBV20-1,CSAAAPRSGLAGGEQFF
TRBJ2-7,TRBV29-1,CSVGTSLSYEQYF
TRBJ2-1,TRBV4-2,CASSQEGRPPYNEQFF
TRBJ1-6,TRBV12-3/TRBV12-4,CASSIRIHRSSYNSPLHF
TRBJ1-4,TRBV19,CASLGQGTGDEKLFF
TRBJ1-2,TRBV29-1,CSVPGRSGYTF